This TCR beta chain is drawn from a study of STAT3 mutations in large granular lymphocyte leukemia. In its sample, this clone was seen once. What it binds is not known. Assay used: immunoSEQ multiplex PCR; TCRdb lists only in-frame clones, some missing. Of under 5,000 clones listed, roughly 80% are singletons. Between the trimmed V and J ends, which lost 0 bases and 3 bases, there was a span of 27 bases. The germline gives CDR1 ENHRY, CDR2 SYGVKD. The CDR3 is made up of 20 amino acids. Findings of the study overall: Every T-cell large granular lymphocyte leukemia patient had at least one immunodominant TCR beta clonotype.

V gene TRBV10-3 combines with J gene TRBJ2-7; D is unclear. This TCR came from a man in his forties with T-cell large granular lymphocyte leukemia. Some clones in this sample may be carry-over from other donors' samples. Specimen: peripheral blood mononuclear cells. CDR3 in DNA: TGTGCCATCAGTGAGTCAATGGTCGTAGCCCCCAGATTCACAAACTACGAGCAGTACTTC. Translating gives CAISESMVVAPRFTNYEQYF.